Given below is one T cell receptor beta chain in context. Antigen unknown. This sample was taken from a study of OX40 agonist ivuxolimab in advanced cancers. The study, taken as a whole, reports: The study found that CD8+ T cells averaged more expanded clones than CD4+. Some patients without response likewise showed low normalized clonal expansion.

Between the trimmed V and J ends, which lost 3 bases and 1 base, there was a span of 6 bases. Germline V gene lookup returns CDR1 SGHDN and CDR2 FVKESK. This CDR3 is built from 13 residues. Produced via immunoSEQ multiplex PCR; TCRdb's table is partial and in-frame only. The sample has 65,000 to 80,000 clones; roughly 84% are singletons. This clonotype was obtained from an adult with an advanced solid tumor such as melanoma, head and neck, liver or kidney cancer. The sequences come from CD4+ or CD8+ T cells sorted from blood, collected in a trial of the OX40 agonist ivuxolimab. The chain uses TRBV14 and TRBJ1-1; D is unclear. The CDR3 sequence: CASSHGPNTEAFF. The CDR3 DNA reads as TGTGCCAGCAGCCATGGACCGAACACTGAAGCTTTCTTT.